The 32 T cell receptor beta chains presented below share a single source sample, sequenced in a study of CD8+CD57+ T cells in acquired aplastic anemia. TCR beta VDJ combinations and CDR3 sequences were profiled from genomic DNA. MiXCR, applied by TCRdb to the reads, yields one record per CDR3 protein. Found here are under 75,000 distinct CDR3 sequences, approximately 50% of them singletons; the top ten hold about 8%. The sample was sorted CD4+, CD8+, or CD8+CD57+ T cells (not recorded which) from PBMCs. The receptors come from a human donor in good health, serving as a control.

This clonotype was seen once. The CDR3 DNA follows: TGTGCCAGCAGCTTAAGTCCGACTAGCGGCAATGAGCAGTTCTTC. This sequence encodes CASSLSPTSGNEQFF. The chain is built from TRBV11-1 and TRBJ2-1; 9 nucleotides align to TRBD2. Germline-derived CDR1 and CDR2 are SGHAT and FQDESV (reference sequence). The CDR3 length is 15 residues. V lost 2 bases to trimming and J lost 6 bases; unmatched junction nucleotides: 5. The full variable domain, its missing parts supplied by reference TRBV11-1 and TRBJ2-1, is EAEVAQSPRYKITEKSQAVAFWCDPISGHATLYWYRQILGQGPELLVQFQDESVVDDSQLPKDRFSAERLKGVDSTLKIQPAELGDSAMYLCASSLSPTSGNEQFFGPGTRLTVL.

DNA of the CDR3: TGCAGCGTTGAATTCGGGGGCGAGAATGGCTACACCTTC. Protein sequence: CSVEFGGENGYTF. The chain uses TRBV29-1 and TRBJ1-2, with a possible D match to TRBD1 (6 bases). V gave up 2 bases and J gave up 6 bases, with 13 bases separating them. CDR1 is SQVTM, CDR2 ANQGSEA, per germline. The CDR3 has 13 residues.

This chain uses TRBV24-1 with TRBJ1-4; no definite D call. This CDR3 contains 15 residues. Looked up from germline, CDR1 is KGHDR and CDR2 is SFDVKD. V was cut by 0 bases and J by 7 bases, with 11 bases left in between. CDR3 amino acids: CATSDLVTPVEKLFF. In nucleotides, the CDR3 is TGTGCCACCAGTGATTTGGTGACTCCTGTTGAAAAACTGTTTTTT.

The CDR3 region has the DNA TGCGCCAGCAGCCAAGAGCCCTGGATCTCGCAGTATTTT. It translates to CASSQEPWISQYF. The chain recombines TRBV4-3 with TRBJ2-3; D uncertain. This CDR3 is 13 amino acids long. V lost 0 bases to trimming and J lost 10 bases, with 11 bases between them. Germline-derived CDR1 and CDR2 are LGHNA and YSLEER.

The CDR3: CATSSLRPSGNTIYF. Written as DNA, the CDR3 is TGTGCCACCAGCAGCTTAAGACCGAGCGGGAACACCATATATTTT. V and J are TRBV15 and TRBJ1-3; D uncertain. Trimming removed 3 bases at V and 7 bases at J, with 16 bases between. Germline CDR1 reads LNHNV; CDR2 reads YYDKDF (reference sequence). The CDR3 sequence is 15 residues long.

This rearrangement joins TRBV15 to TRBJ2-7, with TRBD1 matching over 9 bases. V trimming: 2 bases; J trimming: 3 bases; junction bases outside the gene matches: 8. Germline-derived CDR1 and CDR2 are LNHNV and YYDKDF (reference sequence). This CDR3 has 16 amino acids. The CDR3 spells CATSRPSGTGYYEQYF. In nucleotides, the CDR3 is TGTGCCACCAGCAGACCCTCCGGGACAGGGTACTACGAGCAGTACTTC.

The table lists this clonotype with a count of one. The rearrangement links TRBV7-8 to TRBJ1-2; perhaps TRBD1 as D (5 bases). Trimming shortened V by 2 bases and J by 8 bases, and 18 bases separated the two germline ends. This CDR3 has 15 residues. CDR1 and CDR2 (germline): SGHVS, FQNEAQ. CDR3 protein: CASSLIGDDPGGYTF. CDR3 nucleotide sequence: TGTGCCAGCAGCTTAATCGGGGACGACCCCGGGGGCTACACCTTC.

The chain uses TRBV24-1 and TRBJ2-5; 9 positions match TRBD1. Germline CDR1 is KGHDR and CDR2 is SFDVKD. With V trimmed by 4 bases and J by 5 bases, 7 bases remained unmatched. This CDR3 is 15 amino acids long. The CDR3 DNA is TGTGCCACCAGTGACCAGCGGACAGGGGAGGAGACCCAGTACTTC. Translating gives CATSDQRTGEETQYF.

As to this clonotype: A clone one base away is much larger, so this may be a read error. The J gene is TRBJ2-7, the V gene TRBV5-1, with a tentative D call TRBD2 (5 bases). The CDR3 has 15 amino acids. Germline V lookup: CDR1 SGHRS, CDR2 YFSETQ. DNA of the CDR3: TGCGCCGGCAGCTGGACCTCCGGGCCGGCGGGCGAGCAGTACTTC. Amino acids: CAGSWTSGPAGEQYF.

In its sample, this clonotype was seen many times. The CDR3 DNA reads as TGTGCCAGCAGCTTATTGGGACGGAGGGAAGCTTTCTTT. Translating gives CASSLLGRREAFF. This sequence joins TRBV11-1 and TRBJ1-1; a weak D match, TRBD1 (5 bases). The ends were cut back, 2 bases at V and 8 bases at J, with 12 bases in the middle. The CDR3 is 13 amino acids. CDR1 is SGHAT and CDR2 is FQDESV in the germline V gene (reference sequence).

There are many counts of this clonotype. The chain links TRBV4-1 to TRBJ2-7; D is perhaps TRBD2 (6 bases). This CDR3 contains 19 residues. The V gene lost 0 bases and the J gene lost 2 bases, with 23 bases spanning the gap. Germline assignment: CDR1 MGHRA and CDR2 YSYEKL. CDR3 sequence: CASSQDLSGSLVRAYEQYF. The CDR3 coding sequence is TGCGCCAGCAGCCAAGATCTCTCCGGGAGTCTCGTCAGAGCCTACGAGCAGTACTTC.

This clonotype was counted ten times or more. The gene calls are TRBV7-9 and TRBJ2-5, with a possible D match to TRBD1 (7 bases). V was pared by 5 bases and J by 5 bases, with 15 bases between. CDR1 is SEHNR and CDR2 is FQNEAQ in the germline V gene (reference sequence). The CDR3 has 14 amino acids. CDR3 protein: CASSPGGSGETQYF. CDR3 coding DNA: TGTGCCAGCAGCCCAGGGGGGAGCGGGGAGACCCAGTACTTC.

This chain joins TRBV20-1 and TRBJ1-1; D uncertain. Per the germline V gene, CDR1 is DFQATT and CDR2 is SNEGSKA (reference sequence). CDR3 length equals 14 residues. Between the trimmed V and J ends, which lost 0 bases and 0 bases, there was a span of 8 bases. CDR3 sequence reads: CSAREPGLNTEAFF. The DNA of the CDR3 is TGCAGTGCTAGAGAACCCGGATTGAACACTGAAGCTTTCTTT.

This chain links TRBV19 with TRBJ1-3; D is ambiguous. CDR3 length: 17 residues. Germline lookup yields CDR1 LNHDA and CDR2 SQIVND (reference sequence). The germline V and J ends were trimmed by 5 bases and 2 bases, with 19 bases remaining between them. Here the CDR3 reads CASSLNYGLSTGNTIYF. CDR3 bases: TGTGCCAGTAGTTTGAATTATGGGCTTAGCACTGGAAACACCATATATTTT.

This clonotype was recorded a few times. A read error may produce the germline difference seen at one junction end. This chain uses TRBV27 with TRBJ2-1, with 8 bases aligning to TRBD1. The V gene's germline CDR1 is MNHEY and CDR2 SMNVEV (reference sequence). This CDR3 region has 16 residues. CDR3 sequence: CAGSLSRQGTYNEQFF. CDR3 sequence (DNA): TGTGCCGGCAGTTTATCGCGACAGGGGACCTACAATGAGCAGTTCTTC.

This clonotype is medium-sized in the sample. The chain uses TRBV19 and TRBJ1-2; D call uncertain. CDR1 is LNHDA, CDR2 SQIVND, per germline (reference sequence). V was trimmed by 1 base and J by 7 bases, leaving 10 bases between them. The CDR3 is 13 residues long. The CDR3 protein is CASSIVGRVGYTF. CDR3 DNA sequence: TGTGCCAGTAGTATAGTAGGGAGGGTTGGCTACACCTTC.

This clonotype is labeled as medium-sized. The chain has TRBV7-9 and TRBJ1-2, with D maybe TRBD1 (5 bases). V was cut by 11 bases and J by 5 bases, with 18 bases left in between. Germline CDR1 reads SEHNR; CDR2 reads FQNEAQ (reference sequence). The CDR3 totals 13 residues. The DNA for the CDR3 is TGTGCCGCAGGGATGGGGGGTAGTTATGGCTACACCTTC. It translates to CAAGMGGSYGYTF.

CDR3 DNA sequence: TGCAGTGCAAACTTAACCGGGACGAGTACCTACAATGAGCAGTTCTTC. It codes for CSANLTGTSTYNEQFF. V gene TRBV20-1 combines with J gene TRBJ2-1; D tentatively reads TRBD1 or TRBD2 (5 bases each). CDR1 and CDR2 (germline): DFQATT, SNEGSKA (reference sequence). Trimming pared 6 bases from V and 2 bases from J, leaving 20 bases between. The CDR3 spans 16 residues.

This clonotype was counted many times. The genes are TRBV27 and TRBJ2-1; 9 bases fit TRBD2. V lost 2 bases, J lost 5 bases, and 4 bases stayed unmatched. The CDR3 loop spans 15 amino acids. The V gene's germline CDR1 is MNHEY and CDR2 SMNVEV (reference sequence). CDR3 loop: CASSLAGGFDNEQFF. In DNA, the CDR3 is TGTGCCAGCAGTTTAGCGGGGGGGTTTGACAATGAGCAGTTCTTC.

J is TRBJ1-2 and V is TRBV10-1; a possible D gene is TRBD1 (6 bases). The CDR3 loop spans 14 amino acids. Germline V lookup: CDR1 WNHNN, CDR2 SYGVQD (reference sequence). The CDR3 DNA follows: TGCTCGAACAGAAGGACAGCCACTAACTATGGCTACACCTTC. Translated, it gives CSNRRTATNYGYTF.

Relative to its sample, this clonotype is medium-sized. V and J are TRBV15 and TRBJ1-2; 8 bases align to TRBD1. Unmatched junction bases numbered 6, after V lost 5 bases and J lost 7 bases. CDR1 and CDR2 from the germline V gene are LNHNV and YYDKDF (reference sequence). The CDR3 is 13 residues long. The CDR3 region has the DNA TGTGCCACCAGCCGACAGGGGATTGGTGGCTACACCTTC. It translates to CATSRQGIGGYTF.

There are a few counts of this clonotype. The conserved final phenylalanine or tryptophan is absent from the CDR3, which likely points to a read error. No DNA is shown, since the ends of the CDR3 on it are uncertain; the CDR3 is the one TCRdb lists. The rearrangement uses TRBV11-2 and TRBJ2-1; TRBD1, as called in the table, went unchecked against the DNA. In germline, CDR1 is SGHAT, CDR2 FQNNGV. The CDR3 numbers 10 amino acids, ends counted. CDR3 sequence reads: CASSLKGEGT.

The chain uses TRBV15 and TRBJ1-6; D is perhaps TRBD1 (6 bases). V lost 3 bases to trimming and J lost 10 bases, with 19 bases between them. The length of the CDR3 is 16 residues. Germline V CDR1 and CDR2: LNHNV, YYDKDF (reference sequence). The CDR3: CATSRRGGRLKSPLHF. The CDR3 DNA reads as TGTGCCACCAGCAGGAGGGGGGGCCGACTTAAATCACCCCTCCACTTT.

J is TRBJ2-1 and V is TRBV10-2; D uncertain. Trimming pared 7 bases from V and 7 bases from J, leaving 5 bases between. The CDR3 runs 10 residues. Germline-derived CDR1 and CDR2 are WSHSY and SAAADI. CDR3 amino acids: CASNLNEQFF. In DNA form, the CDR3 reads TGCGCCAGCAACCTAAATGAGCAGTTCTTC.

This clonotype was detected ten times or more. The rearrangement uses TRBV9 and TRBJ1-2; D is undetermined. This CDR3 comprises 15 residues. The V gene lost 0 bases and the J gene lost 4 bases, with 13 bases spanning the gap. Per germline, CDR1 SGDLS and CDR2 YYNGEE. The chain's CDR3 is CASSVGGEMGYGYTF. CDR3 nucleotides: TGTGCCAGCAGCGTAGGCGGAGAAATGGGCTATGGCTACACCTTC.

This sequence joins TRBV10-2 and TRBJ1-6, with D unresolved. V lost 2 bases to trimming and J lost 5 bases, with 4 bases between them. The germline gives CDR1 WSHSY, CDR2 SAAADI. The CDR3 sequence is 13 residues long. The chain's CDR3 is CASSEGHNSPLHF. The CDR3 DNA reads TGCGCCAGCAGTGAGGGCCATAATTCACCCCTCCACTTT.

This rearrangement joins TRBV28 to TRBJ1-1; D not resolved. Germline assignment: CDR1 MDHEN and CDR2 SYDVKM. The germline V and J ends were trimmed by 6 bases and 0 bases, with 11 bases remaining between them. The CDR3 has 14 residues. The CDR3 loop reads CASRPTGVNTEAFF. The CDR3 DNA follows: TGTGCCAGCAGGCCGACCGGGGTGAACACTGAAGCTTTCTTT.

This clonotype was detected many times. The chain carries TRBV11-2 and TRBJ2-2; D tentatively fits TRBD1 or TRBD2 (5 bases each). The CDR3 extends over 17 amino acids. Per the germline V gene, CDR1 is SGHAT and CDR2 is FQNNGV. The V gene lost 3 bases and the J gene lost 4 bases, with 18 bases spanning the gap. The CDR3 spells CASSFISGDPSTGELFF. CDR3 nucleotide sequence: TGTGCCAGCAGCTTCATATCCGGGGACCCAAGCACCGGGGAGCTGTTTTTT.

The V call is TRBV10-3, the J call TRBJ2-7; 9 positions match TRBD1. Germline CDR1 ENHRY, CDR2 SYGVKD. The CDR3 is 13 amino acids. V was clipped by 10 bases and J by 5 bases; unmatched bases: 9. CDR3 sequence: CATLQGANNEQYF. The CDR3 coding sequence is TGTGCCACCCTACAGGGGGCGAATAACGAGCAGTACTTC.

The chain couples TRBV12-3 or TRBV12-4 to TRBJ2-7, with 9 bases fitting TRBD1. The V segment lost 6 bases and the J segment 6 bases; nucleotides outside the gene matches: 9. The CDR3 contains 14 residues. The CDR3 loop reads CASREAGQGGEQYF. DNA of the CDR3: TGTGCCAGCAGGGAGGCGGGACAGGGAGGCGAGCAGTACTTC.

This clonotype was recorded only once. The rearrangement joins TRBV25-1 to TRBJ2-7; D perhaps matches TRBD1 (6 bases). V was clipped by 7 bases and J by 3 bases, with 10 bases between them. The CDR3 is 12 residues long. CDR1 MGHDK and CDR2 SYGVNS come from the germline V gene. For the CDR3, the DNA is TGTGCCAGCAAGGACAGACACTACGAGCAGTACTTC. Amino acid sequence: CASKDRHYEQYF.

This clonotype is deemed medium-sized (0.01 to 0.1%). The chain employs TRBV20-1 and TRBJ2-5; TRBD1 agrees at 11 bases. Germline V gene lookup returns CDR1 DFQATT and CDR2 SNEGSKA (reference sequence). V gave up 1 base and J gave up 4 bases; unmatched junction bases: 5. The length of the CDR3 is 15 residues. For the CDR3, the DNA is TGCAGTGCTAGAGGGACAGGGGGCCATGCAGAGACCCAGTACTTC. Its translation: CSARGTGGHAETQYF.